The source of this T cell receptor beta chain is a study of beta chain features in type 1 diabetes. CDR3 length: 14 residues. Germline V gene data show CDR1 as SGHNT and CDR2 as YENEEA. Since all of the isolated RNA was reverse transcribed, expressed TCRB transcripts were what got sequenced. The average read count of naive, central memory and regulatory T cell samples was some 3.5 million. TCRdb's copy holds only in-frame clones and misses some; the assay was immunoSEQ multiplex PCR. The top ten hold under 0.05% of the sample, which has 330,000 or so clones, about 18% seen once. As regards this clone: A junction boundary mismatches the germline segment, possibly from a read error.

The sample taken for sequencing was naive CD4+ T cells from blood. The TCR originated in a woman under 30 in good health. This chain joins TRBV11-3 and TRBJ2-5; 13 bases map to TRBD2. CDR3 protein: CASSHSQRLAGGNF. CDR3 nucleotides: TGTGCCAGCAGCCACAGCCAGCGACTAGCGGGAGGAAACTTC.